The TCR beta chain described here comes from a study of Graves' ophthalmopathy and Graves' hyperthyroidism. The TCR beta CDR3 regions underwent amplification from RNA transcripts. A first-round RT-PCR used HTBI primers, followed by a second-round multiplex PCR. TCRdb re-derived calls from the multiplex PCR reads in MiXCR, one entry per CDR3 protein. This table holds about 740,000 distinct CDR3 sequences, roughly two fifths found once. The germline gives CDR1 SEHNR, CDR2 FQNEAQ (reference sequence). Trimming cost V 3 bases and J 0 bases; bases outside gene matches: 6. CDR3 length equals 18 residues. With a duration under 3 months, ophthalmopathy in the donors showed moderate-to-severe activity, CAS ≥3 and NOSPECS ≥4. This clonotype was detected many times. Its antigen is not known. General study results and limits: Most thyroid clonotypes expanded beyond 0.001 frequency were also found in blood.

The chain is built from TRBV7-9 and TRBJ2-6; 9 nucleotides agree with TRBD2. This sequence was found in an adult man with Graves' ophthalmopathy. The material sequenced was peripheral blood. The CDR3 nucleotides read TGTGCCAGCAGCTTCGGGCTAGCGGGGATCTCTGGGGCCAACGTCCTGACTTTC. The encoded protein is CASSFGLAGISGANVLTF.